This T cell receptor (beta chain) is from a study of CD8+CD57+ T cells in acquired aplastic anemia. The wider study: Mean yield of DNA from sorted CD4+ and CD8+ cells was around 3 ug.

In regard to this clonotype: The antigen is undetermined.

The CDR3 is 12 residues long. CDR1 is LNHDA and CDR2 is SQIVND in the germline V gene (reference sequence). V was trimmed by 4 bases and J by 8 bases, leaving 11 bases between them. Using genomic DNA as the template, TCR beta VDJ and CDR3 profiling was carried out. TCRdb called the reads again in MiXCR, with one record for every CDR3 protein. Of more than 200,000 distinct CDR3 sequences listed, approximately 51% are singletons. Study-wide points: Patients shared twenty-nine CD8+ CDR3 sequences with controls.

Patients chosen for sequencing had shown CD8+CD57+ cell expansion by flow cytometry. Severe acquired aplastic anemia affected all patients. Patients were untreated when blood was sampled. Sequences were obtained from sorted CD4+, CD8+, or CD8+CD57+ T cells (not recorded which) from PBMCs. The rearrangement joins TRBV19 to TRBJ1-2; no definite D call. The origin of this receptor is a human donor with aplastic anemia. The CDR3 reads CASSTLERGYTF. The DNA for the CDR3 is TGTGCCAGTAGTACTCTGGAGAGAGGCTACACCTTC.